Listed below are T cell receptor beta chains from one sample, sequenced in a study of blood T cell repertoires in COVID-19. Measured with immunoSEQ multiplex PCR; TCRdb has only the in-frame clones, and not every one. The data hold 200,000 to 250,000 clones, with approximately 80% observed a single time. The sequencing input was PBMCs or T cells enriched from blood (not recorded which). The receptors stem from a woman between 40 and 55 years old with acute COVID-19. CDR3s include the opening cysteine and the closing phenylalanine or tryptophan. A D gene is named only where the DNA matches it firmly. Clone size is stated in some rows and not others, as once, few, many or a class when expanded.

V,J,D,size,CDR3,DNA
TRBV27,TRBJ2-7,TRBD2,NA,CASSLSAGRSYEQYF,TGTGCCAGCAGTTTATCGGCCGGGAGGTCGTACGAGCAGTACTTC
TRBV7-2,TRBJ1-6,TRBD1,NA,CASSSGQGYSPLHF,TGTGCCAGCAGCTCGGGACAGGGGTATTCACCCCTCCACTTT
TRBV5-1,TRBJ2-7,TRBD2,NA,CASSPLGLALDLDEQYF,TGCGCCAGCAGCCCACTTGGACTAGCGCTCGATTTAGACGAGCAGTACTTC
TRBV12-5,TRBJ2-1,NA,few,CASGWGDNEQFF,TGTGCTAGTGGTTGGGGGGACAATGAGCAGTTCTTC
TRBV6-2/TRBV6-3,TRBJ2-7,TRBD2,NA,CASSPQGLGDYEQYF,TGTGCCAGCAGTCCCCAGGGACTAGGGGACTACGAGCAGTACTTC
TRBV28,TRBJ2-7,NA,NA,CASSFPGSSYEQYF,TGTGCCAGCAGTTTTCCGGGAAGCTCCTACGAGCAGTACTTC
TRBV5-4,TRBJ1-2,NA,few,CASSPGNSGYTF,TGTGCCAGCAGCCCGGGGAACTCGGGCTACACCTTC
TRBV27,TRBJ2-3,NA,NA,CASSLYGSTDTQYF,TGTGCCAGCAGTTTATACGGTTCCACAGATACGCAGTATTTT
TRBV4-3,TRBJ1-6,NA,NA,CASSPGTFTNNSPLHF,TGCGCCAGCAGCCCAGGGACATTTACCAATAATTCACCCCTCCACTTT
TRBV7-8,TRBJ1-3,NA,NA,CASSRGTYDGNTIYF,TGTGCCAGCAGCCGCGGGACATACGATGGAAACACCATATATTTT
TRBV19,TRBJ2-1,TRBD2,NA,CASSQGSGNRYNEQFF,TGTGCCAGTTCCCAAGGTAGCGGGAATAGGTACAATGAGCAGTTCTTC
TRBV4-2,TRBJ2-4,NA,NA,CASSQDGTGIAKNIQYF,TGTGCCAGCAGCCAAGATGGTACGGGAATAGCCAAAAACATTCAGTACTTC
TRBV6-4,TRBJ1-6,NA,NA,CASSAQGSGSYNSPLHF,TGTGCCAGCAGTGCCCAGGGTTCGGGCTCCTATAATTCACCCCTCCACTTT
TRBV27,TRBJ2-6,NA,once,CASSLGQFFSGANVLTF,TGTGCCAGCAGTTTGGGGCAGTTTTTCTCTGGGGCCAACGTCCTGACTTTC
TRBV5-4,TRBJ2-3,NA,NA,CASSPGRGSTDTQYF,TGTGCCAGCAGCCCGGGAAGAGGGAGCACAGATACGCAGTATTTT
TRBV6-5,TRBJ1-4,NA,NA,CASATRGGSNEKLFF,TGTGCCAGCGCAACTCGTGGGGGGTCTAATGAAAAACTGTTTTTT
TRBV11-2,TRBJ2-1,TRBD2,NA,CASSTIVAGSYNEQFF,TGTGCCAGCAGCACGATCGTAGCGGGCTCCTACAATGAGCAGTTCTTC
TRBV2,TRBJ2-1,NA,NA,CASLIGGTYNEQFF,TGTGCCAGCCTTATCGGGGGTACCTACAATGAGCAGTTCTTC
TRBV4-1,TRBJ1-6,NA,NA,CASSQGKGLNSPLHF,TGCGCCAGCAGCCAAGGAAAGGGGCTAAATTCACCCCTCCACTTT
TRBV7-2,TRBJ1-1,NA,NA,CASSLVGGGRSTEAFF,TGTGCCAGCAGCTTAGTAGGGGGGGGACGTAGCACTGAAGCTTTCTTT
TRBV7-9,TRBJ1-6,NA,NA,CASSLGQSNSPLHF,TGTGCCAGCAGCTTAGGACAGAGTAATTCACCCCTCCACTTT
TRBV4-2,TRBJ1-2,TRBD1,NA,CASSQDGTANYGYTF,TGTGCCAGCAGCCAAGATGGGACAGCTAACTATGGCTACACCTTC
TRBV28,TRBJ2-5,NA,NA,CASSSPARGGETQYF,TGTGCCAGCAGTTCCCCGGCTAGGGGGGGAGAGACCCAGTACTTC
TRBV29-1,TRBJ1-5,NA,NA,CSVVFGGSNQPQHF,TGCAGCGTTGTATTTGGAGGGAGCAATCAGCCCCAGCATTTT
TRBV18,TRBJ2-3,NA,NA,CASSQVAVLSSSTDTQYF,TGTGCCAGCTCACAAGTAGCGGTTTTATCGTCTAGCACAGATACGCAGTATTTT
TRBV27,TRBJ2-2,TRBD2,NA,CASIGGAAGELFF,TGTGCCAGCATCGGGGGGGCAGCCGGGGAGCTGTTTTTT
TRBV6-5,TRBJ1-3,NA,once,CASRAGASGNTIYF,TGTGCCAGCAGGGCGGGGGCCTCTGGAAACACCATATATTTT
TRBV4-2,TRBJ2-1,TRBD2,NA,CASSQETSGSYNEQFF,TGTGCCAGCAGCCAAGAAACTAGCGGCTCCTACAATGAGCAGTTCTTC
TRBV2,TRBJ1-1,NA,NA,CASMGHSPNTEAFF,TGTGCCAGCATGGGCCACAGTCCGAACACTGAAGCTTTCTTT
TRBV28,TRBJ2-1,TRBD2,NA,CASSLVGGFGGRGEQFF,TGTGCCAGCAGTTTAGTGGGAGGGTTTGGTGGGAGGGGCGAGCAGTTCTTC
TRBV21-1,TRBJ2-2,NA,NA,CASSRGWQGGTGELFF,TGTGCCAGCAGCAGGGGGTGGCAGGGGGGCACCGGGGAGCTGTTTTTT
TRBV5-6,TRBJ1-5,TRBD1,NA,CASTLDRDQPQHF,TGTGCCAGCACCCTTGACAGGGATCAGCCCCAGCATTTT
TRBV9,TRBJ2-7,NA,NA,CASSEGGLAYEQYF,TGTGCCAGCAGCGAGGGGGGGCTTGCCTACGAGCAGTACTTC
TRBV7-9,TRBJ1-4,TRBD1,once,CASSSGQRNEKLFF,TGTGCCAGCAGCTCGGGACAGAGGAATGAAAAACTGTTTTTT
TRBV5-4,TRBJ1-2,TRBD1,once,CASSLVGDRGDGYTF,TGTGCCAGCAGCTTGGTTGGGGACAGGGGGGATGGCTACACCTTC
TRBV18,TRBJ1-1,TRBD1,NA,CASSPRQGSGTEAFF,TGTGCCAGCTCACCACGACAGGGGTCGGGCACTGAAGCTTTCTTT
TRBV19,TRBJ1-2,NA,NA,CASSRPSGGDYGYTF,TGTGCCAGTAGTAGGCCCTCGGGAGGGGACTATGGCTACACCTTC
TRBV14,TRBJ1-1,NA,NA,CASSQGQGNTEAFF,TGTGCCAGCAGCCAAGGTCAGGGGAACACTGAAGCTTTCTTT
TRBV27,TRBJ1-6,NA,NA,CASSLQGGNSPLHF,TGTGCCAGCAGTTTACAGGGAGGCAATTCACCCCTCCACTTT
TRBV24-1,TRBJ1-3,TRBD1,NA,CAILPGTAHLSGNTIYF,TGTGCCATTCTTCCTGGGACAGCTCACCTCTCTGGAAACACCATATATTTT
TRBV30,TRBJ1-1,NA,few,CASTGISNTEAFF,TGTGCCTCCACGGGGATCTCGAACACTGAAGCTTTCTTT
TRBV4-2,TRBJ2-5,TRBD2,NA,CASSPGGEETQYF,TGTGCCAGCAGCCCGGGGGGGGAAGAGACCCAGTACTTC
TRBV18,TRBJ2-2,NA,NA,CASSQTETGELFF,TGTGCCAGCTCTCAAACTGAGACCGGGGAGCTGTTTTTT
TRBV18,TRBJ1-2,NA,NA,CASSPRASSNYGYTF,TGTGCCAGCTCACCACGGGCCAGTTCTAACTATGGCTACACCTTC
TRBV7-2,TRBJ2-3,NA,NA,CASSARTGSSTDTQYF,TGTGCCAGCAGCGCCCGGACTGGTTCTAGCACAGATACGCAGTATTTT
TRBV19,TRBJ2-2,TRBD1,NA,CASSITGGTGELFF,TGTGCCAGTAGTATAACAGGGGGCACCGGGGAGCTGTTTTTT
TRBV5-6,TRBJ2-4,TRBD2,NA,CASSQSPGLQNIQYF,TGTGCCAGCAGTCAGTCTCCGGGACTACAAAACATTCAGTACTTC
TRBV5-1,TRBJ2-6,NA,NA,CASSYRPSGANVLTF,TGCGCCAGCAGCTACAGACCCTCTGGGGCCAACGTCCTGACTTTC
TRBV19,TRBJ1-2,TRBD1,NA,CASSIEHRGYDGYTF,TGTGCCAGTAGTATAGAGCACAGGGGTTACGATGGCTACACCTTC
TRBV2,TRBJ1-2,NA,NA,CASSPQRAVNGYTF,TGTGCCAGCAGCCCTCAGAGGGCGGTCAATGGCTACACCTTC
TRBV7-2,TRBJ2-7,NA,NA,CASSPMGGQYEQYF,TGTGCCAGCAGCCCGATGGGGGGGCAGTACGAGCAGTACTTC
TRBV27,TRBJ1-5,TRBD1,NA,CASRTDRSSNQPQHF,TGTGCCAGCAGAACGGACAGGTCTAGCAATCAGCCCCAGCATTTT